The 4 T cell receptor beta chains below come from one sample, sequenced in a study. TCRdb processed the 5' RACE reads anew with MiXCR; each CDR3 protein has one entry. Counted here are 53,000 or so distinct CDR3 sequences, more than 20% occurring once; the ten biggest clones make up about 3%. Sequencing was performed on tumor-infiltrating naive CD4+ T cells sorted from the breast tumor. The subset is: naive CD4+ T cells, CD4+CD45RA+CD25-. These receptors all stem from a female donor with breast cancer.

Of note for this clonotype: Relative to the germline gene, one junction end is altered; a read error may explain this. The rearrangement uses TRBV20-1 and TRBJ1-1; a weak D match, TRBD1 (6 bases). Germline-derived CDR1 and CDR2 are DFQATT and SNEGSKA (reference sequence). This CDR3 spans 16 amino acids. CDR3 loop: CSAGDARGRLGTEAFF. For the CDR3, the DNA is TGCAGTGCTGGAGATGCCCGGGGGCGGTTGGGCACTGAAGCTTTCTTT.

The table lists this clonotype with many counts. The rearrangement uses TRBV5-1 and TRBJ1-2; the D is unclear. The CDR3 has 13 residues. Germline V gives CDR1 SGHRS, CDR2 YFSETQ. The V end lost 0 bases, the J end lost 1 base, and 4 bases lay between the germline ends. CDR3 sequence: CASSLGVNYGYTF. For the CDR3, the DNA is TGCGCCAGCAGCTTGGGGGTTAACTATGGCTACACCTTC.

The J gene is TRBJ1-2, the V gene TRBV7-9; D is unclear. The V and J ends lost 1 base and 6 bases respectively, with 6 bases between them. The CDR3 contains 12 residues. Germline CDR1 reads SEHNR; CDR2 reads FQNEAQ (reference sequence). CDR3 nucleotide sequence: TGTGCCAGCAGCTTAGACATCGATGGCTACACCTTC. It yields the protein CASSLDIDGYTF. Full variable domain (missing parts from reference TRBV7-9 and TRBJ1-2): DTGVSQNPRHKITKRGQNVTFRCDPISEHNRLYWYRQTLGQGPEFLTYFQNEAQLEKSRLLSDRFSAERPKGSFSTLEIQRTEQGDSAMYLCASSLDIDGYTFGSGTRLTVV.

This clonotype was counted many times. The chain recombines TRBV5-1 with TRBJ2-1; 10 bases match TRBD2. From germline, CDR1 is SGHRS and CDR2 YFSETQ. This CDR3 region has 15 residues. J was trimmed by 8 bases and V by 3 bases; bases with no gene match: 8. The CDR3 nucleotides are TGCGCCAGCAGCTATGGGACTAGCGACCAGGATGAGCAGTTCTTC. Its protein product is CASSYGTSDQDEQFF.